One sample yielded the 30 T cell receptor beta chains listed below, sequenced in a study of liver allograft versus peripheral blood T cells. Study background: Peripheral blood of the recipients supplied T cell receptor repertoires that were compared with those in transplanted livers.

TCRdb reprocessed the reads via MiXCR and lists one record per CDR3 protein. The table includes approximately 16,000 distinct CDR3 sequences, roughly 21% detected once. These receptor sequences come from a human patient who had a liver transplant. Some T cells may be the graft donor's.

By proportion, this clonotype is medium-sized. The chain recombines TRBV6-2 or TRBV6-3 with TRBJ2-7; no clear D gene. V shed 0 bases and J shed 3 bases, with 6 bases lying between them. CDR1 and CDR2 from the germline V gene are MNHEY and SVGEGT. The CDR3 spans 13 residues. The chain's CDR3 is CASSYSVGYEQYF. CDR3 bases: TGTGCCAGCAGTTACTCGGTCGGCTACGAGCAGTACTTC.

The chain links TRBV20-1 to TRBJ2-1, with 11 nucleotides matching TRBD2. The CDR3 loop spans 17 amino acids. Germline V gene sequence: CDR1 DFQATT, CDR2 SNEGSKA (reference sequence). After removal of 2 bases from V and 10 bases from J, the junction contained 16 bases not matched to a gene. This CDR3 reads CSARSLISSGRAGEQFF. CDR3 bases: TGCAGTGCTAGATCCCTAATTAGTAGCGGGAGGGCCGGAGAGCAGTTCTTC.

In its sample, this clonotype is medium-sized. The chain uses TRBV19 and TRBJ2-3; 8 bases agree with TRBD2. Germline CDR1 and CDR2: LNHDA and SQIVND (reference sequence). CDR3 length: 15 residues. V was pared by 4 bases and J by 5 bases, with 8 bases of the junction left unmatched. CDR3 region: CASSTPGSGGDTQYF. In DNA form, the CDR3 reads TGTGCCAGTAGTACGCCGGGGAGCGGGGGAGATACGCAGTATTTT. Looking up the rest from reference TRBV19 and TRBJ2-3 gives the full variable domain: DGGITQSPKYLFRKEGQNVTLSCEQNLNHDAMYWYRQDPGQGLRLIYYSQIVNDFQKGDIAEGYSVSREKKESFPLTVTSAQKNPTAFYLCASSTPGSGGDTQYFGPGTRLTVL.

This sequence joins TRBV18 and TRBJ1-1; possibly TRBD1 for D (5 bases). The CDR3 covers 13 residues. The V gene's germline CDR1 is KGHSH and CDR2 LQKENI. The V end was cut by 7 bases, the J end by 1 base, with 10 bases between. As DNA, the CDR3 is TGTGCCAGCTGTCAAACAGGGAACACTGAAGCTTTCTTT. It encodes CASCQTGNTEAFF.

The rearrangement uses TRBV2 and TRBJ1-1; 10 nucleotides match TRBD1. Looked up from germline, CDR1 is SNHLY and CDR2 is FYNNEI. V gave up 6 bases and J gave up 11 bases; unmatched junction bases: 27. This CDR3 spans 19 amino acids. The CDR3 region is CASRSPSRRQGAYPTDAFF. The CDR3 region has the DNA TGTGCCAGCAGGAGTCCATCACGGCGACAGGGGGCTTACCCCACAGACGCTTTCTTT.

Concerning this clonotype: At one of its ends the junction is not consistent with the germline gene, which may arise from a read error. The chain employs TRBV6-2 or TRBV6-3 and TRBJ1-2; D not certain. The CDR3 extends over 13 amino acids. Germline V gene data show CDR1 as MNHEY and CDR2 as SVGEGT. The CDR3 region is CVSSSSNNYGYTF. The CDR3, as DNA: TGTGTCAGCAGTTCATCGAATAACTATGGCTACACCTTC.

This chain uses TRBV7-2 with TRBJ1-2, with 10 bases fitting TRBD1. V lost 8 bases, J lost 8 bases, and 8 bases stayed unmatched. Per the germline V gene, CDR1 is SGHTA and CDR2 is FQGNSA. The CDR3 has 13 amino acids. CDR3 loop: CASRRDRGSGYTF. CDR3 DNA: TGTGCCAGCCGCCGGGACAGGGGCAGCGGCTACACCTTC.

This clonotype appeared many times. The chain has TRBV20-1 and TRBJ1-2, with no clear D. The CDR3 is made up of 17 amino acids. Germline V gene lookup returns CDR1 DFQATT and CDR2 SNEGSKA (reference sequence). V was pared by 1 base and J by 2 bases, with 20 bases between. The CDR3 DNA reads TGCAGTGCTAGAGCCCCCTCCGATACGCGCACGAACTATGGCTACACCTTC. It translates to CSARAPSDTRTNYGYTF.

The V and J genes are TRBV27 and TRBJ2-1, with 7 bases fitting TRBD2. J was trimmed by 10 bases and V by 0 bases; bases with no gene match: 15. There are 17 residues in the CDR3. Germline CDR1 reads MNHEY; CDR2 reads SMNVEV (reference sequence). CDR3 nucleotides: TGTGCCAGCAGTTTATCTCGGCGGGGGTGGCGGACAAGCGAGCAGTTCTTC. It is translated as CASSLSRRGWRTSEQFF.

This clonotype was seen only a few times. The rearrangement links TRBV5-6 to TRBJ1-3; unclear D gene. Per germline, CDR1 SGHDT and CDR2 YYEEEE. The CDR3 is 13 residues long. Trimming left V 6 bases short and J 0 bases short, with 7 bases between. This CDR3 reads CASTLRSGNTIYF. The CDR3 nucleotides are TGTGCCAGCACCCTTCGCTCTGGAAACACCATATATTTT.

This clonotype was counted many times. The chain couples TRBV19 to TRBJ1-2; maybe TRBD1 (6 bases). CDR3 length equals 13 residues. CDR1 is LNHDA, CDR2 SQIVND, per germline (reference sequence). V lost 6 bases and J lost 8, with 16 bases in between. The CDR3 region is CASSPPGGRGYTF. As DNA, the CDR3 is TGTGCCAGTAGCCCTCCCGGGGGGCGCGGCTACACCTTC.

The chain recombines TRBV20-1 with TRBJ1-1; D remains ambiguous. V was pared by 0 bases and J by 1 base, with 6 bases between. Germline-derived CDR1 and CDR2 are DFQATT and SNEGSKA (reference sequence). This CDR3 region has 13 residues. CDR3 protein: CSAREAANTEAFF. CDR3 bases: TGCAGTGCTAGAGAGGCAGCGAACACTGAAGCTTTCTTT.

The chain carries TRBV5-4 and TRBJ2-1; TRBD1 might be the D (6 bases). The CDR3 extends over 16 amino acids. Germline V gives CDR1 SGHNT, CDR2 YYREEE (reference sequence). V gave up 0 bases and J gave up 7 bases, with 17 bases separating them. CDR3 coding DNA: TGTGCCAGCAGCTTGGCGACGGCAGGGGCTCTGAATGAGCAGTTCTTC. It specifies CASSLATAGALNEQFF.

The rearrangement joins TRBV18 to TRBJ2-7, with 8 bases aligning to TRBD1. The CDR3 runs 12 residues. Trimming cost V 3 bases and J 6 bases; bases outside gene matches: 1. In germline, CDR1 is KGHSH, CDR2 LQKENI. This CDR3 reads CASSPDRVEQYF. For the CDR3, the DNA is TGTGCCAGCTCACCGGACAGGGTCGAGCAGTACTTC. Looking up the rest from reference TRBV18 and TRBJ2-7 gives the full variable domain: NAGVMQNPRHLVRRRGQEARLRCSPMKGHSHVYWYRQLPEEGLKFMVYLQKENIIDESGMPKERFSAEFPKEGPSILRIQQVVRGDSAAYFCASSPDRVEQYFGPGTRLTVT.

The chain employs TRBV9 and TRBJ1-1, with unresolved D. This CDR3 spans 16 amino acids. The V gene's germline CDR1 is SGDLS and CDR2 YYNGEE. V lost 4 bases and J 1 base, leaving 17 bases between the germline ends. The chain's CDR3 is CASSPRTDYQNTEAFF. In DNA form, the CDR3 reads TGTGCCAGCAGCCCACGGACGGACTACCAGAACACTGAAGCTTTCTTT. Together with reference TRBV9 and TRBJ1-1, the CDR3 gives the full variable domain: DSGVTQTPKHLITATGQRVTLRCSPRSGDLSVYWYQQSLDQGLQFLIQYYNGEERAKGNILERFSAQQFPDLHSELNLSSLELGDSALYFCASSPRTDYQNTEAFFGQGTRLTVV.

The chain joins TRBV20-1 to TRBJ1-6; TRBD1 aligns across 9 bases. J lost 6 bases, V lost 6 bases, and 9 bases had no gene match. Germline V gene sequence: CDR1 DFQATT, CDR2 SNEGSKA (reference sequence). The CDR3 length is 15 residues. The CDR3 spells CSAQPGQGPNSPLHF. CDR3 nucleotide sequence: TGCAGTGCCCAGCCAGGACAGGGGCCTAATTCACCCCTCCACTTT.

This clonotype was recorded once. The CDR3 sequence: CAWSVARTQYF. The CDR3 nucleotides are TGTGCCTGGAGTGTCGCCAGGACCCAGTACTTC. The chain recombines TRBV30 with TRBJ2-5, with no clear D. This CDR3 spans 11 amino acids. Per germline, CDR1 GTSNPN and CDR2 SVGIG (reference sequence). Trimming cost V 0 bases and J 7 bases, with 6 bases left between them.

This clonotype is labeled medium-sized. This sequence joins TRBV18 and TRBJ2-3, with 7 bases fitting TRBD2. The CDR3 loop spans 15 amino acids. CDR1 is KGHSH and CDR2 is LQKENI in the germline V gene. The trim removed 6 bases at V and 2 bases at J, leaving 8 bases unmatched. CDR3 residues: CASSPPSGNTDTQYF. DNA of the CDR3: TGTGCCAGCTCCCCTCCTAGCGGCAACACAGATACGCAGTATTTT.

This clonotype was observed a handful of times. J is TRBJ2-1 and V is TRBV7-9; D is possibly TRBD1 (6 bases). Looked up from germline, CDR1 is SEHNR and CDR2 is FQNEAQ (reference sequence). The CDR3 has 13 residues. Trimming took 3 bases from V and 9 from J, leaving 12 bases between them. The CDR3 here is CASSFMSRGEQFF. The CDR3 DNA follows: TGTGCCAGCAGCTTTATGAGCAGGGGTGAGCAGTTCTTC.

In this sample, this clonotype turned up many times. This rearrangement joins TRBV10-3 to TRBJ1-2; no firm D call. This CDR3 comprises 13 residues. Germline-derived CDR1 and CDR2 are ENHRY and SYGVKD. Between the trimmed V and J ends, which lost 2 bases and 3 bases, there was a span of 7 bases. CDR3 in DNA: TGTGCCATCAGTGAGGGCGACTACTATGGCTACACCTTC. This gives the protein CAISEGDYYGYTF.

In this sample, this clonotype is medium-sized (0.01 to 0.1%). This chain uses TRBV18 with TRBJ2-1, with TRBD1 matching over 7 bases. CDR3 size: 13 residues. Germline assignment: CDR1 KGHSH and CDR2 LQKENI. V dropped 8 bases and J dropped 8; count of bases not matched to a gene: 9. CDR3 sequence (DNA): TGTGCCAGCGGGAAGGGGGCACGCGATGAGCAGTTCTTC. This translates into CASGKGARDEQFF.

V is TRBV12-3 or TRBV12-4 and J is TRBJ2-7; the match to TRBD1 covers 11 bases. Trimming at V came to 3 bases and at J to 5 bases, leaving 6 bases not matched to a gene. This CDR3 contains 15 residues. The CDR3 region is CASSFGQGAFDEQYF. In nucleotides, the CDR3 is TGTGCCAGCAGTTTTGGACAGGGGGCGTTCGACGAGCAGTACTTC.

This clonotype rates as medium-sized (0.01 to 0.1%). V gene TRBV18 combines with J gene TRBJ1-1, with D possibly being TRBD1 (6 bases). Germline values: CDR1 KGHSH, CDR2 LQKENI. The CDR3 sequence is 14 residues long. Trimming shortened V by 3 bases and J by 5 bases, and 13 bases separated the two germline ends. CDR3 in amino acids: CASSPGGRITEAFF. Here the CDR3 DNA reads TGTGCCAGCTCACCGGGGGGGCGGATAACTGAAGCTTTCTTT.

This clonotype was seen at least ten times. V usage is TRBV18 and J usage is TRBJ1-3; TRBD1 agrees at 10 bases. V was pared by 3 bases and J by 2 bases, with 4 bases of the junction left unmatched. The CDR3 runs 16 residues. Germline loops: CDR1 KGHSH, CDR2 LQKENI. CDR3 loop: CASSPPGQGTGNTIYF. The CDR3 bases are TGTGCCAGCTCACCGCCGGGACAGGGGACTGGAAACACCATATATTTT.

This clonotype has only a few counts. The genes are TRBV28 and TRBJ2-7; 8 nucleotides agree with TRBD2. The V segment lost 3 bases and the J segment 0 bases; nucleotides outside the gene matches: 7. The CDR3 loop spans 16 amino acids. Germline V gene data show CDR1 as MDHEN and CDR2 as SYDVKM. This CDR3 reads CASSFTLAVLSYEQYF. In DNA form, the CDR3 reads TGTGCCAGCAGTTTTACACTAGCGGTACTCTCCTACGAGCAGTACTTC.

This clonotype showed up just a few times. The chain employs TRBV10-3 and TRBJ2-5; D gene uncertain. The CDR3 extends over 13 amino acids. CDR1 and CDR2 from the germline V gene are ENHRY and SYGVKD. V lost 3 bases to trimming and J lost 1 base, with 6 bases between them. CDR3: CAISDSTQETQYF. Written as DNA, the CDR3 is TGTGCCATCAGTGATTCGACCCAAGAGACCCAGTACTTC.

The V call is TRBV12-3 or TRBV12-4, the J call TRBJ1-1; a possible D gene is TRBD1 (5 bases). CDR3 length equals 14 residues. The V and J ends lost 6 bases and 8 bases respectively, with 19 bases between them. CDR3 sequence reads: CASSPWLGGSEAFF. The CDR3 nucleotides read TGTGCCAGCAGCCCCTGGCTCGGGGGTTCGGAAGCTTTCTTT.

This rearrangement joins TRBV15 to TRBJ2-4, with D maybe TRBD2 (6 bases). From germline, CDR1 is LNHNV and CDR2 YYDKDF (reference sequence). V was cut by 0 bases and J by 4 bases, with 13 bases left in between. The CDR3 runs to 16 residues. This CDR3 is CATSRDNGSGKNIQYF. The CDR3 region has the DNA TGTGCCACCAGCAGAGATAACGGGAGCGGGAAAAACATTCAGTACTTC.

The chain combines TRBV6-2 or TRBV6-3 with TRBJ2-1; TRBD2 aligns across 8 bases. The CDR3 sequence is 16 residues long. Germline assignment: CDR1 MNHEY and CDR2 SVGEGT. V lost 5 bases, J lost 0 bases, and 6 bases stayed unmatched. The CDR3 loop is CASSGLAASSYNEQFF. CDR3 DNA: TGTGCCAGCAGTGGACTAGCTGCTAGCTCCTACAATGAGCAGTTCTTC.

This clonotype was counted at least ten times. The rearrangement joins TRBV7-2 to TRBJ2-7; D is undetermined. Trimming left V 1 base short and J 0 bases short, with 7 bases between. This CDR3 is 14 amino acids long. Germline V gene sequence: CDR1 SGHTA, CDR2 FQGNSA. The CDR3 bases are TGTGCCAGCAGCTTAGGTCTGGGCTCCTACGAGCAGTACTTC. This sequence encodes CASSLGLGSYEQYF.